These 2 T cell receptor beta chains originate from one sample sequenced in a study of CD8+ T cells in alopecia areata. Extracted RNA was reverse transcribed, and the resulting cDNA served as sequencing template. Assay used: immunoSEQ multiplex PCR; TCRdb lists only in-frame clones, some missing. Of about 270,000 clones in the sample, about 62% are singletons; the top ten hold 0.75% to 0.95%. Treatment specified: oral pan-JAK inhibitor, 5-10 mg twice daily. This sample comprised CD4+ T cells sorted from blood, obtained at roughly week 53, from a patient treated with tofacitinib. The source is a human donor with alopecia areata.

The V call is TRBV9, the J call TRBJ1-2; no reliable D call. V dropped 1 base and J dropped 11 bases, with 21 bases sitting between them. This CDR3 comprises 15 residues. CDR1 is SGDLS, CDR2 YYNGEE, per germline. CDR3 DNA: TGTGCCAGCAGCGTAATTACCGGAGACTTTGGTGGTTACACCTTC. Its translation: CASSVITGDFGGYTF.

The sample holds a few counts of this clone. CDR3 region: CSVELTAPNTGELFF. The CDR3 DNA reads TGCAGCGTTGAGTTAACAGCTCCGAACACCGGGGAGCTGTTTTTT. V usage is TRBV29-1 and J usage is TRBJ2-2; D not resolved. Trimming shortened V by 3 bases and J by 0 bases, and 11 bases separated the two germline ends. CDR1 SQVTM and CDR2 ANQGSEA come from the germline V gene. The CDR3 spans 15 residues.